This T cell receptor beta chain was observed in a study of CD8+CD57+ T cells in acquired aplastic anemia. Background on the study: DNA from sorted CD4+ and CD8+ cells averaged approximately 3.2 ug. General study results and limits: Some 28 CD8+ CDR3 sequences occurred in both the patients and the controls.

Germline loops: CDR1 LGHNA, CDR2 YSLEER. Unmatched junction bases numbered 4, after V lost 0 bases and J lost 3 bases. This CDR3 region has 15 residues. CDR3 and TCR beta VDJ profiling relied on a genomic DNA template. One entry per CDR3 protein results from TCRdb running MiXCR on the reads. The table lists hundreds of thousands of distinct CDR3 sequences, roughly 68% of them singletons. This clonotype was seen only a few times. What it binds is unknown. The sequenced sample was sorted CD4+, CD8+, or CD8+CD57+ T cells (not recorded which) from PBMCs. The chain is built from TRBV4-3 and TRBJ1-2, with TRBD1 matching 7 bases. The sequence was collected from a human donor in good health, serving as a control. Written as DNA, the CDR3 is TGCGCCAGCAGCCAAGACACGGGGACAGACTATGGCTACACCTTC. Translating it yields CASSQDTGTDYGYTF.